This record looks at one TCR beta chain sequence and its context. This entry is derived from a study of blood T cell repertoires in COVID-19. Across the whole study: From T cells, B-cell-depleted T cells, or PBMCs came the material, which was cDNA or gDNA.

The V and J ends lost 4 bases and 4 bases respectively, with 5 bases between them. CDR1 is ENHRY and CDR2 is SYGVKD in the germline V gene. This CDR3 spans 12 amino acids. Libraries were prepared by immunoSEQ multiplex PCR; TCRdb keeps only in-frame clonotypes and omits some of them. The data show about 150,000 clones, 80% to 90% seen once. The chain joins TRBV10-3 to TRBJ1-3; the D is unclear. The sample was peripheral blood. The sequence was obtained from a woman between 50 and 59 years old with acute or convalescent COVID-19. The CDR3 sequence: CAISVQGNTIYF. The CDR3 coding sequence is TGTGCCATCAGTGTACAGGGAAACACCATATATTTT.